The next 2 T cell receptor beta chains were all read from a single sample in a study of T cells in Graves' hyperthyroidism and ophthalmopathy. Amplified TCR beta CDR3 regions derived from RNA transcripts. Using the HTBI primer set, a first-round RT-PCR was run on the TCR CDR3. TCRdb re-analysed the multiplex PCR reads in MiXCR, keeping a single row per CDR3 protein. Here the sample spans 450,000 to 700,000 distinct CDR3 sequences, around 42% being singletons. Material for sequencing was peripheral blood or thyroid tissue (not recorded which). The receptors derive from an adult woman with Graves' disease, either hyperthyroidism or ophthalmopathy (not recorded which).

This clonotype was observed a handful of times. The chain has TRBV6-4 and TRBJ2-5; the match to TRBD2 covers 7 bases. V was clipped by 0 bases and J by 1 base; unmatched bases: 2. The CDR3 is 15 amino acids. Germline-derived CDR1 and CDR2 are MRHNA and SNTAGT. The CDR3 loop is CASSDSTGGQETQYF. DNA for the CDR3: TGTGCCAGCAGTGACTCGACGGGGGGCCAAGAGACCCAGTACTTC.

This clonotype was detected a few times. The rearrangement uses TRBV15 and TRBJ2-1, with D hard to call. V was trimmed by 8 bases and J by 0 bases, leaving 14 bases between them. Germline CDR1 and CDR2: LNHNV and YYDKDF (reference sequence). The CDR3 runs to 15 residues. The CDR3 here is CATYLPIRSYNEQFF. Written as DNA, the CDR3 is TGTGCCACCTACCTCCCGATCCGCTCCTACAATGAGCAGTTCTTC.